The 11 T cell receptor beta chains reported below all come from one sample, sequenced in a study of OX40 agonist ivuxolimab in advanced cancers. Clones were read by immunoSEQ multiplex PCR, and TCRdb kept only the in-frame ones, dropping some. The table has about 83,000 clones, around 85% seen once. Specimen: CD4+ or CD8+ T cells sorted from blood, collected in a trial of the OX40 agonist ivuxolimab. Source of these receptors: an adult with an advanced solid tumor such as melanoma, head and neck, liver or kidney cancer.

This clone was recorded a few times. This CDR3 is CASSHIEGTHGYTF. The CDR3 DNA sequence: TGCGCCAGCAGCCATATCGAGGGGACCCATGGCTACACCTTC. The rearrangement links TRBV4-3 to TRBJ1-2; D might be TRBD1 (5 bases). Germline loops: CDR1 LGHNA, CDR2 YSLEER. The V gene lost 3 bases and the J gene lost 6 bases, with 14 bases spanning the gap. CDR3 length: 14 amino acids.

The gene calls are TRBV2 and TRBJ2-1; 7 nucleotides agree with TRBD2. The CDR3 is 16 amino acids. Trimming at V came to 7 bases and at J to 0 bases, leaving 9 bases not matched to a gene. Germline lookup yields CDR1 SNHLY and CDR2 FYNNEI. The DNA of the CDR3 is TGTGCCAGCACGAGAGTGGGGGGGAGCTCCTACAATGAGCAGTTCTTC. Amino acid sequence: CASTRVGGSSYNEQFF.

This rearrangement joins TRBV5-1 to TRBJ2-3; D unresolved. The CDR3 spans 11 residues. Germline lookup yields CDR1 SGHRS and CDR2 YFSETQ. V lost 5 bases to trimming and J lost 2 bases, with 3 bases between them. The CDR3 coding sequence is TGCGCCAGCAGGAACACAGATACGCAGTATTTT. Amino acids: CASRNTDTQYF. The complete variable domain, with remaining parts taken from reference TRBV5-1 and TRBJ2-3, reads KAGVTQTPRYLIKTRGQQVTLSCSPISGHRSVSWYQQTPGQGLQFLFEYFSETQRNKGNFPGRFSGRQFSNSRSEMNVSTLELGDSALYLCASRNTDTQYFGPGTRLTVL.

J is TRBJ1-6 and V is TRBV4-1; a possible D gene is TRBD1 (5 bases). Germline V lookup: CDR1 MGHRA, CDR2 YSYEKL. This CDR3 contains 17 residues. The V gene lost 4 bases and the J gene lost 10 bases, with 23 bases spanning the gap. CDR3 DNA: TGCGCCAGCAGCCTTGGGGGGGTTGCGGCAGGCCGCTCACCCCTCCACTTT. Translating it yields CASSLGGVAAGRSPLHF.

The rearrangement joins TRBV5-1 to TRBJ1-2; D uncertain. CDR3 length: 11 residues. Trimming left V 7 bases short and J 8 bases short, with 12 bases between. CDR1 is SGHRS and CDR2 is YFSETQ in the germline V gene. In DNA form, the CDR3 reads TGCGCCAGCGCTGGGGAGAGCGGCTACACCTTC. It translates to CASAGESGYTF. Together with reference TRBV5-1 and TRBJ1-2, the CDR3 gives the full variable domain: KAGVTQTPRYLIKTRGQQVTLSCSPISGHRSVSWYQQTPGQGLQFLFEYFSETQRNKGNFPGRFSGRQFSNSRSEMNVSTLELGDSALYLCASAGESGYTFGSGTRLTVV.

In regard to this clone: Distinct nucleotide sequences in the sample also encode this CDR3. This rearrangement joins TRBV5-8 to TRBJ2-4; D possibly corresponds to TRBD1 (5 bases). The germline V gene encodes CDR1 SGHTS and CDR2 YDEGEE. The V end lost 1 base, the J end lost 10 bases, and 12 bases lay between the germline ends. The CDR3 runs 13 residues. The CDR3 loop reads CASSLSQGRIQYF. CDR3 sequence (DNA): TGTGCCAGCAGCTTGAGCCAGGGTCGAATTCAGTACTTC.

This CDR3 reads CAWSVWETQYF. CDR3 nucleotide sequence: TGTGCCTGGAGTGTTTGGGAGACCCAGTACTTC. This sequence joins TRBV30 and TRBJ2-5; D gene uncertain. The CDR3 runs to 11 residues. Trimming stripped 0 bases from V and 5 bases from J, with 4 bases between. CDR1 and CDR2 (germline): GTSNPN, SVGIG (reference sequence).

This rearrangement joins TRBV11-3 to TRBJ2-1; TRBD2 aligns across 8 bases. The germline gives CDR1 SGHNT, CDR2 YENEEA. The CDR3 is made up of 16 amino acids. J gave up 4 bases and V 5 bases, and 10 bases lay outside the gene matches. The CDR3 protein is CASSRRWASGYNEQFF. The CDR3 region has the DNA TGTGCCAGCAGCCGACGGTGGGCTAGCGGGTACAATGAGCAGTTCTTC. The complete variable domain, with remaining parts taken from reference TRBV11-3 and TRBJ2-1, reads EAGVVQSPRYKIIEKKQPVAFWCNPISGHNTLYWYLQNLGQGPELLIRYENEEAVDDSQLPKDRFSAERLKGVDSTLKIQPAELGDSAVYLCASSRRWASGYNEQFFGPGTRLTVL.

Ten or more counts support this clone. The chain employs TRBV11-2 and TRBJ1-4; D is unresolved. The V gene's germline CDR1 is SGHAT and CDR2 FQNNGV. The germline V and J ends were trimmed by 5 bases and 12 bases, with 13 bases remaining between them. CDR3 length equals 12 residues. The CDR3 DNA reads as TGTGCCAGCAGCCTCCCGGGTGGGGAACTGTTTTTT. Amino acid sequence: CASSLPGGELFF.

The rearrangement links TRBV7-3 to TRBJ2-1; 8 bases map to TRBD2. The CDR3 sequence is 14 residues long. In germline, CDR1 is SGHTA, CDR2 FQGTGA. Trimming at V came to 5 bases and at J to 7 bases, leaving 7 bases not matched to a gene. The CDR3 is CASSPGSGGNEQFF. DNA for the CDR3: TGTGCCAGCAGCCCCGGGAGCGGGGGAAATGAGCAGTTCTTC.

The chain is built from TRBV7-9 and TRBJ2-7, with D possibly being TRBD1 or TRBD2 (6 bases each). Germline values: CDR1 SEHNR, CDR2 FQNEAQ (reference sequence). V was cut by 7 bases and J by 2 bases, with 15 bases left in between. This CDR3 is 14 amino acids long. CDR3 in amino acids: CASMGGHYTYEQYF. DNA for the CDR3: TGTGCCAGCATGGGGGGACACTACACCTACGAGCAGTACTTC. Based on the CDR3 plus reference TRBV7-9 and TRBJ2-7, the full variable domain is DTGVSQNPRHKITKRGQNVTFRCDPISEHNRLYWYRQTLGQGPEFLTYFQNEAQLEKSRLLSDRFSAERPKGSFSTLEIQRTEQGDSAMYLCASMGGHYTYEQYFGPGTRLTVT.